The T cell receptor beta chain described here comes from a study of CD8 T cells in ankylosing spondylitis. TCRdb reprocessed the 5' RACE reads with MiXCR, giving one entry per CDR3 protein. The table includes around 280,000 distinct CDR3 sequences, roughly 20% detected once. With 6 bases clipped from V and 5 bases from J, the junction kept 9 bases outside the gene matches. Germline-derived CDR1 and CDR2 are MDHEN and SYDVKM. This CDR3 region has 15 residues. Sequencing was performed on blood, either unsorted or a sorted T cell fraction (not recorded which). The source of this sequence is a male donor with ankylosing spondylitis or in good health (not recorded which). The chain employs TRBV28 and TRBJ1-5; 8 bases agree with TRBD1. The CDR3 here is CASRINRDRHQPQHF. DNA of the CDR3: TGTGCCAGCAGAATCAACCGGGACAGGCATCAGCCCCAGCATTTT.